This T cell receptor (beta chain) came from a study of cytomegalovirus exposure and HLA in healthy donors. Study-level information: Assignment to the Caucasian-associated ancestry cluster applied to 81% of the 300 to 500 genotyped donors. Study results and limitations: With later analysis, a missense DCLRE1C variant became linked to TCR beta V- and J-gene trimming.

PCR involved 60 Vbeta and 13 Jbeta primers. Authors' methods: The authors later counted approximately 80 million unique TCR beta chains, some 12 million of them shared. The protocol was immunoSEQ multiplex PCR, while the TCRdb copy is restricted to in-frame clones and leaves out a portion. Clonal size and the V and J genes are those of that table, whereas D and trimming came from the DNA. The data contain some 150,000 clones, more than 75% of them singletons. The CDR3 is made up of 11 amino acids. V lost 5 bases, J lost 2 bases, and 4 bases lay in between. Germline CDR1 reads SGHDT; CDR2 reads YYEEEE. In the case of this clone: No antigen is known for it.

The sample comprised PBMCs. The chain combines TRBV5-6 with TRBJ2-5; D ambiguous. The sequence derives from a man between 18 and 35 years old in good health and CMV-seropositive. The CDR3 sequence is CASSVQETQYF. The CDR3 coding sequence is TGTGCCAGCAGTGTACAAGAGACCCAGTACTTC.